Below, 29 T cell receptor beta chains from the same sample are listed, as sequenced in a study of shared clonotypes between healthy human individuals (dated by TCRdb to the early 2020s). Libraries came from the immunoSEQ multiplex PCR assay. This immuneACCESS table, as held by TCRdb, lists in-frame sequences with V and J called but not all clones. Of the missing ones, under half trace to an unresolved V gene in checked studies; the others have no known cause. For this sample the table gives over a million clones, of which about 96% were detected only once. About 1% of the sample goes to the ten largest clones. Sequences were obtained from naive CD4+ T cells sorted from blood. In light of the paper, this sample's cell subset or site label describes: CD45RA+ positively selected. The receptors were gathered from a man aged 25-40 years in good health.

Here the CDR3 reads CASSLTRDEQYF. CDR3 DNA sequence: TGCGCCAGCAGCTTGACCAGGGACGAGCAGTACTTC. The chain joins TRBV5-1 to TRBJ2-7; TRBD1 might be the D (5 bases). Trimming left V 1 base short and J 5 bases short, with 7 bases between. Germline V gene sequence: CDR1 SGHRS, CDR2 YFSETQ. The CDR3 runs 12 residues.

The chain's CDR3 is CSPPNGDTQYF. DNA of the CDR3: TGCAGCCCCCCAAACGGAGATACGCAGTATTTT. The chain joins TRBV20-1 to TRBJ2-3; D is undetermined. The CDR3 consists of 11 residues. Germline V gene sequence: CDR1 DFQATT, CDR2 SNEGSKA (reference sequence).

Remarks on this clone: The junction departs from germline at one end; a sequencing error may be responsible. The CDR3 coding sequence is TGTGCCAGCAGCGCAGGGGCAGGCTCTAAAGAAAAACTGTTTTTT. It yields the protein CASSAGAGSKEKLFF. V and J are TRBV11-1 and TRBJ1-4; weak D call: TRBD1 (6 bases). The CDR3 spans 15 residues. Germline-derived CDR1 and CDR2 are SGHAT and FQDESV (reference sequence).

The gene calls are TRBV7-6 and TRBJ2-1; TRBD2 might be the D (7 bases). Germline V lookup: CDR1 SGHVS, CDR2 FNYEAQ. V was pared by 5 bases and J by 2 bases, with 10 bases between. The CDR3 totals 14 residues. The CDR3, as DNA: TGTGCCAGCAGCCCCGGGGGGCCCTACAATGAGCAGTTCTTC. It is translated as CASSPGGPYNEQFF.

CDR3 in amino acids: CASSSRYGTSGSSYNEQFF. CDR3 DNA: TGTGCCAGCAGCTCTCGTTACGGGACTAGCGGGAGTTCATACAATGAGCAGTTCTTC. V and J are TRBV11-3 and TRBJ2-1; 14 bases map to TRBD2. The CDR3 consists of 19 residues. Germline CDR1 is SGHNT and CDR2 is YENEEA. With V trimmed by 4 bases and J by 4 bases, 12 bases remained unmatched.

The V gene is TRBV6-5, the J gene TRBJ2-5, with 8 positions matching TRBD1. The germline V gene encodes CDR1 MNHEY and CDR2 SVGAGI. The CDR3 length is 14 residues. Trimming took 4 bases from V and 3 from J; bases not matched to a gene: 4. This CDR3 is CASSFRQGKETQYF. The CDR3, as DNA: TGTGCCAGCAGTTTCCGACAGGGGAAAGAGACCCAGTACTTC.

The chain uses TRBV5-4 and TRBJ2-1; 9 nucleotides match TRBD2. Losses at the gene ends were 4 bases for V and 1 base for J; bases not matched to a gene: 9. Germline CDR1 SGHNT, CDR2 YYREEE (reference sequence). The CDR3 runs 17 residues. As DNA, the CDR3 is TGTGCCAGCAGCAGAGTTAGCGGGAGTAGATCCTACAATGAGCAGTTCTTC. The encoded protein is CASSRVSGSRSYNEQFF.

The V and J genes are TRBV7-2 and TRBJ1-1; no clear D. Trimming stripped 4 bases from V and 0 bases from J, with 15 bases between. The CDR3 runs to 16 residues. Germline loops: CDR1 SGHTA, CDR2 FQGNSA. Written as DNA, the CDR3 is TGTGCCAGCAGCTCTCAGCGGGATCTGATGAACACTGAAGCTTTCTTT. Translating it yields CASSSQRDLMNTEAFF.

The chain couples TRBV18 to TRBJ1-4; TRBD1 aligns across 9 bases. The CDR3 length is 16 residues. With 3 bases clipped from V and 7 bases from J, the junction kept 9 bases outside the gene matches. Germline V lookup: CDR1 KGHSH, CDR2 LQKENI. The chain's CDR3 is CASSPNRQGGGEKLFF. CDR3 bases: TGTGCCAGCTCACCCAACCGACAGGGGGGTGGTGAAAAACTGTTTTTT.

The V and J genes are TRBV6-1 and TRBJ1-2, with TRBD1 identical over 7 bases. With V trimmed by 3 bases and J by 4 bases, 8 bases remained unmatched. The germline gives CDR1 MNHNS, CDR2 SASEGT. CDR3 length: 15 residues. The CDR3 here is CASSDTPRGGYGYTF. The CDR3 DNA reads as TGTGCCAGCAGTGATACCCCCAGGGGGGGCTATGGCTACACCTTC.

The rearrangement joins TRBV9 to TRBJ2-7; possibly TRBD1 for D (6 bases). The germline V and J ends were trimmed by 1 base and 5 bases, with 22 bases remaining between them. CDR3 length: 17 amino acids. The germline V gene has CDR1 SGDLS and CDR2 YYNGEE. The CDR3: CASSVTGTRGLGDEQYF. The CDR3 DNA reads as TGTGCCAGCAGCGTAACCGGGACAAGGGGGTTGGGTGACGAGCAGTACTTC.

The CDR3 coding sequence is TGTGCCAGCAGTCCTGGGACTAGCGGGAGAGGGTCCCAAGAGACCCAGTACTTC. This sequence encodes CASSPGTSGRGSQETQYF. The chain carries TRBV5-4 and TRBJ2-5, with TRBD2 identical over 14 bases. CDR3 length: 18 amino acids. Losses at the gene ends were 5 bases for V and 1 base for J; bases not matched to a gene: 10. From germline, CDR1 is SGHNT and CDR2 YYREEE (reference sequence). The variable domain in full, with the rest retrieved from reference TRBV5-4 and TRBJ2-5, is ETGVTQSPTHLIKTRGQQVTLRCSSQSGHNTVSWYQQALGQGPQFIFQYYREEENGRGNFPPRFSGLQFPNYSSELNVNALELDDSALYLCASSPGTSGRGSQETQYFGPGTRLLVL.

The chain couples TRBV9 to TRBJ1-1; 8 nucleotides align to TRBD1. The CDR3 runs 15 residues. The V gene end was trimmed by 0 bases and the J gene end by 7 bases; junction bases not matched to a gene: 8. In germline, CDR1 is SGDLS, CDR2 YYNGEE. The CDR3 DNA follows: TGTGCCAGCAGCGTAGTGGTGGGGACAGGAATTGAAGCTTTCTTT. Translated, it gives CASSVVVGTGIEAFF.

This rearrangement joins TRBV11-3 to TRBJ2-1, with 7 nucleotides matching TRBD2. V gave up 3 bases and J gave up 7 bases; unmatched junction bases: 9. This CDR3 comprises 15 residues. Germline loops: CDR1 SGHNT, CDR2 YENEEA. The CDR3 here is CASSFGAGALNEQFF. In DNA, the CDR3 is TGTGCCAGCAGCTTTGGGGCGGGAGCGCTTAATGAGCAGTTCTTC.

The genes are TRBV7-9 and TRBJ2-1; D possibly corresponds to TRBD2 (5 bases). V lost 1 base and J 9 bases, leaving 22 bases between the germline ends. The length of the CDR3 is 17 residues. CDR1 and CDR2 (germline): SEHNR, FQNEAQ (reference sequence). The CDR3 DNA is TGTGCCAGCAGCTTAGAATTGAATTCCCTGCGCCGGGGTGAGCAGTTCTTC. Translation gives CASSLELNSLRRGEQFF.

The chain carries TRBV6-1 and TRBJ1-1; D is unresolved. The germline V gene encodes CDR1 MNHNS and CDR2 SASEGT. This CDR3 comprises 13 residues. V lost 1 base and J lost 4, with 7 bases in between. The CDR3 here is CASSEVLSTEAFF. The CDR3 DNA is TGTGCCAGCAGTGAAGTCTTGAGCACTGAAGCTTTCTTT.

The rearrangement uses TRBV10-3 and TRBJ1-1; D unclear. V shed 6 bases and J shed 0 bases, with 8 bases lying between them. Germline CDR1 reads ENHRY; CDR2 reads SYGVKD. The CDR3 contains 13 residues. The CDR3 region is CAIRLELNTEAFF. CDR3 DNA sequence: TGTGCCATCAGGCTCGAACTGAACACTGAAGCTTTCTTT.

With respect to this clone: The sample holds other DNA sequences that translate to the same CDR3. The V gene is TRBV5-1, the J gene TRBJ2-3, with TRBD1 matching 9 bases. The V segment lost 2 bases and the J segment 1 base; nucleotides outside the gene matches: 2. Germline V gives CDR1 SGHRS, CDR2 YFSETQ. The CDR3 contains 15 residues. The CDR3 sequence: CASSFRDRGTDTQYF. DNA of the CDR3: TGCGCCAGCAGCTTCCGGGACAGGGGCACAGATACGCAGTATTTT.

The count of this clone is one. This chain uses TRBV18 with TRBJ2-2; D call uncertain. Germline V gene data show CDR1 as KGHSH and CDR2 as LQKENI. This CDR3 contains 17 residues. Between the trimmed V and J ends, which lost 2 bases and 1 base, there was a span of 14 bases. The CDR3 nucleotides are TGTGCCAGCTCACCAGTAGGGCCAGGTCGGAACACCGGGGAGCTGTTTTTT. Its translation is CASSPVGPGRNTGELFF.

The chain is built from TRBV7-9 and TRBJ2-7; maybe TRBD1 (5 bases). CDR1 is SEHNR, CDR2 FQNEAQ, per germline (reference sequence). This CDR3 spans 13 amino acids. With 4 bases removed from V and 5 bases from J, the gap between germline ends came to 12 bases. For the CDR3, the DNA is TGTGCCAGCAGCTCTCAAGGGGTCCACGAGCAGTACTTC. It is translated as CASSSQGVHEQYF.

In its sample, this clone was seen once. The chain links TRBV7-9 to TRBJ2-7, with 10 bases lining up with TRBD2. V shed 5 bases, J shed 3 bases, and the junction held 7 bases outside the gene matches. Germline-derived CDR1 and CDR2 are SEHNR and FQNEAQ (reference sequence). This CDR3 is built from 15 residues. DNA for the CDR3: TGTGCCAGCAGCGAACTAGCGGGAAATTTCTACGAGCAGTACTTC. Protein: CASSELAGNFYEQYF.

The gene calls are TRBV11-3 and TRBJ2-1, with D tentatively TRBD1 (5 bases). Germline values: CDR1 SGHNT, CDR2 YENEEA. The germline V and J ends were trimmed by 0 bases and 5 bases, with 8 bases remaining between them. The CDR3 contains 14 residues. CDR3: CASSLDTTDNEQFF. DNA of the CDR3: TGTGCCAGCAGCTTAGATACGACAGACAATGAGCAGTTCTTC. The entire variable domain, with the rest obtained from reference TRBV11-3 and TRBJ2-1, is as follows: EAGVVQSPRYKIIEKKQPVAFWCNPISGHNTLYWYLQNLGQGPELLIRYENEEAVDDSQLPKDRFSAERLKGVDSTLKIQPAELGDSAVYLCASSLDTTDNEQFFGPGTRLTVL.

This rearrangement joins TRBV11-3 to TRBJ2-7; D may match TRBD1 or TRBD2 (7 bases each). The V end was cut by 3 bases, the J end by 2 bases, with 11 bases between. The CDR3 is made up of 14 amino acids. Germline V CDR1 and CDR2: SGHNT, YENEEA. The CDR3 loop reads CASSLSGTAYEQYF. In nucleotides, the CDR3 is TGTGCCAGCAGCTTGAGCGGGACAGCCTACGAGCAGTACTTC.

The chain links TRBV6-5 to TRBJ2-3, with 7 positions matching TRBD2. Germline assignment: CDR1 MNHEY and CDR2 SVGAGI. The V segment lost 11 bases and the J segment 0 bases; nucleotides outside the gene matches: 8. There are 14 residues in the CDR3. CDR3 nucleotide sequence: TGTGCCGCGGGGCTAGCGGTAAGCACAGATACGCAGTATTTT. The encoded protein is CAAGLAVSTDTQYF.

The chain couples TRBV6-1 to TRBJ2-7; 7 bases agree with TRBD1. The CDR3 sequence is 15 residues long. Germline V lookup: CDR1 MNHNS, CDR2 SASEGT. The J segment lost 2 bases and the V segment lost 8 bases, leaving 12 bases of the junction unmatched. The CDR3 region is CASEKHGTATYEQYF. CDR3 coding DNA: TGTGCCAGCGAGAAACACGGGACAGCCACCTACGAGCAGTACTTC.

The CDR3 region is CASSLGAGVLETQYF. CDR3 nucleotide sequence: TGTGCCAGCAGCTTGGGAGCGGGAGTTTTGGAGACCCAGTACTTC. The V gene is TRBV5-5, the J gene TRBJ2-5; the match to TRBD2 covers 8 bases. The CDR3 sequence is 15 residues long. With V trimmed by 0 bases and J by 5 bases, 6 bases remained unmatched. Germline V gene lookup returns CDR1 SGHKS and CDR2 YYEKEE (reference sequence).

This clone was counted a single time. V is TRBV29-1 and J is TRBJ1-4; TRBD1 matches at 7 bases. Unmatched junction bases numbered 12, after V lost 3 bases and J lost 8 bases. From germline, CDR1 is SQVTM and CDR2 ANQGSEA. The CDR3 has 15 residues. The DNA for the CDR3 is TGCAGCGTTGAGACGGACAGGTTGGGGCGGGAAAAACTGTTTTTT. This sequence encodes CSVETDRLGREKLFF.

V and J are TRBV10-1 and TRBJ2-7; TRBD1 matches 9 bases. Germline lookup yields CDR1 WNHNN and CDR2 SYGVQD (reference sequence). CDR3 length: 13 residues. V shed 10 bases and J 2 bases; nucleotides not matched to a gene: 6. Here the CDR3 reads CATGGTGTYEQYF. DNA of the CDR3: TGCGCCACAGGCGGGACAGGGACCTACGAGCAGTACTTC.

The V and J genes are TRBV7-9 and TRBJ2-7; D uncertain. The DNA end favors TRBJ2-5, so the J call may be wrong. The germline gives CDR1 SEHNR, CDR2 FQNEAQ (reference sequence). The CDR3 runs to 14 residues. CDR3 sequence reads: CASSLAGPRETQYF. The CDR3 DNA follows: TGTGCCAGCAGCTTAGCAGGCCCGAGGGAGACCCAGTACTTC.